The rows below give T cell receptor beta chains drawn from one sample of a study of T cell repertoires in cytomegalovirus infection. TCRdb re-called the reads through MiXCR, storing one row per CDR3 protein. The sample gives hundreds of thousands of distinct CDR3 sequences, about 30% of which show up once; 15% to 20% is in the top ten. Their cognate antigens are unknown. Sequenced material: cultured PBMCs, taken from culture after CMV antigen stimulation. The receptors shown here come from a human donor in good health (CMV status not recorded). Some clones in this sample may be carry-over from other donors' samples. Each CDR3 is given with its conserved first and last residue. A D gene is named only where the DNA matches it firmly. For some rows the clone size is stated as once, few or many, or as a class when expanded; others skip it.

d_gene,abundance,v_gene,j_gene,len,CDR3nt,CDR3aa
-,-,TRBV12-5,TRBJ2-1,16,TGTGCTAGTGGTTTGGGAAAGGGCCCTCCTTACAATGAGCAGTTCTTC,CASGLGKGPPYNEQFF
-,-,TRBV7-2,TRBJ2-2,14,TGTGCCAGCAGCCCAAAACCCCCCTCCGGGGAGCTGTTTTTT,CASSPKPPSGELFF
-,few,TRBV27,TRBJ1-3,14,TGTGCCAGCAGTTTGAGGGGAGGGAGAAACACCATATATTTT,CASSLRGGRNTIYF
TRBD1,few,TRBV12-3/TRBV12-4,TRBJ2-1,16,TGTGCCAGCAGCCCATCACAGGGGAAGGCCTACAATGAGCAGTTCTTC,CASSPSQGKAYNEQFF
TRBD2,-,TRBV7-2,TRBJ2-1,16,TGTGCCAGCAGTCGGACCGGGACTAGCGGTGCCAATGAGCAGTTCTTC,CASSRTGTSGANEQFF
-,many,TRBV7-2,TRBJ2-7,14,TGTGCCAGCAGCTTAGTACAGGGTTATTACGAGCAGTACTTC,CASSLVQGYYEQYF
-,-,TRBV6-6,TRBJ1-6,15,TGTGCCAGCAGTTTTCGCTGGCAGGATAATTCACCCCTCCACTTT,CASSFRWQDNSPLHF
-,-,TRBV19,TRBJ1-3,15,TGTGCCAGTAGTATGAGTCCGGGCTCTGGAAACACCATATATTTT,CASSMSPGSGNTIYF
TRBD2,-,TRBV2,TRBJ2-7,17,TGTGCCAGCATCCCCGGGGTCGGCCAGCGGGGGAACTACGAGCAGTACTTC,CASIPGVGQRGNYEQYF
TRBD1,many,TRBV6-1,TRBJ1-1,15,TGTGCCAGCAGTGTTAACAGGGGAGGCGAAGATGAAGCTTTCTTT,CASSVNRGGEDEAFF
-,-,TRBV27,TRBJ2-3,14,TGTGCCAGCAGCTACAAGACTAGCACAGATACGCAGTATTTT,CASSYKTSTDTQYF
-,-,TRBV20-1,TRBJ1-5,12,TGCAGTGCTAGTCGGCTCGATCAGCCCCAGCATTTT,CSASRLDQPQHF
TRBD2,-,TRBV12-3/TRBV12-4,TRBJ2-5,17,TGTGCCAGCAGTGACTGGGGGCTAGCGGGATTCCAAGAGACCCAGTACTTC,CASSDWGLAGFQETQYF
TRBD2,many,TRBV7-9,TRBJ2-1,14,TGTGCCAGCAGCCGGACTAGCGGCGGCGATGAGCAGTTCTTC,CASSRTSGGDEQFF
-,once,TRBV3-1,TRBJ2-1,13,TGTGCCAGCAGCCAGGGGCGGGTCGTTGAGCAGTTCTTC,CASSQGRVVEQFF
TRBD1,-,TRBV23-1,TRBJ2-6,18,TGCGCCAGCAGTCAATCGGGGGACAGGGAAAGTGGGGCCAACGTCCTGACTTTC,CASSQSGDRESGANVLTF
-,many,TRBV7-2,TRBJ2-3,16,TGTGCCAGCAGTTTTGAGTACCCGGGGGGCGGAGATACGCAGTATTTT,CASSFEYPGGGDTQYF
-,many,TRBV7-2,TRBJ2-1,15,TGTGCCAGCAGCTTAGACTACCGGGACTACAATGAGCAGTTCTTC,CASSLDYRDYNEQFF
-,-,TRBV27,TRBJ2-5,13,TGTGCCAGCAGTTCCGGGTTCTCGAAGACCCAGTACTTC,CASSSGFSKTQYF
-,few,TRBV19,TRBJ1-3,17,TGTGCCAGTAGTATTCCGGACACCATCCTCTCTGGAAACACCATATATTTT,CASSIPDTILSGNTIYF
TRBD1,many,TRBV12-3/TRBV12-4,TRBJ1-1,14,TGTGCCAGCAGTCGGACAGGGGGTCGAACTGAAGCTTTCTTT,CASSRTGGRTEAFF
-,few,TRBV10-3,TRBJ1-5,13,TGTGCCATCAGTGAGGACAGAAATCAGCCCCAGCATTTT,CAISEDRNQPQHF
TRBD2,-,TRBV7-8,TRBJ2-7,16,TGTGCCAGCAGCTTAGGGGGACTAGCGGGGTTATACGAGCAGTACTTC,CASSLGGLAGLYEQYF
-,many,TRBV7-6,TRBJ2-5,16,TGTGCCAGCAGCTTAGAGACAGTGGGGGCACAAGAGACCCAGTACTTC,CASSLETVGAQETQYF